Listed below are T cell receptor beta chains from one sample, sequenced in a study of T-cell memory formation after mild COVID-19. TCRdb re-derived calls from the 5' RACE reads in MiXCR, one entry per CDR3 protein. The sample comprises about 150,000 distinct CDR3 sequences, under 25% of which are singletons, and approximately 2% rests with the top ten. The sample comprised PBMCs or a T cell subset sorted from them (not recorded which). Every receptor here comes from an adult woman who had mild COVID-19 (a few samples of this study predate the infection). Cell type and time point are not known. Both conserved end residues are part of each CDR3. The order of the fields is V gene, clone size, D gene, J gene, CDR3 protein, CDR3 DNA. D genes are given only for firm matches. Part of the rows lack a size; the others show once, few, many or a class for expanded clones.

v_gene: TRBV5-6
abundance: few
d_gene: TRBD2
j_gene: TRBJ2-5
CDR3aa: CASSWREGQETQYF
CDR3nt: TGTGCCAGCAGCTGGAGGGAGGGCCAAGAGACCCAGTACTTC

v_gene: TRBV6-5
abundance: .
d_gene: .
j_gene: TRBJ2-7
CDR3aa: CASNAGPQQYF
CDR3nt: TGTGCCAGCAACGCCGGGCCCCAGCAGTACTTC

v_gene: TRBV12-3/TRBV12-4
abundance: few
d_gene: .
j_gene: TRBJ1-1
CDR3aa: CASSLQPLNTEAFF
CDR3nt: TGTGCCAGCAGTTTACAGCCTCTGAACACTGAAGCTTTCTTT

v_gene: TRBV4-3
abundance: .
d_gene: .
j_gene: TRBJ2-3
CDR3aa: CASSQENTQYF
CDR3nt: TGCGCCAGCAGCCAAGAGAATACGCAGTATTTT

v_gene: TRBV6-1
abundance: .
d_gene: .
j_gene: TRBJ2-2
CDR3aa: CASSGGGSGTGELFF
CDR3nt: TGTGCCAGCAGTGGAGGGGGGTCCGGCACCGGGGAGCTGTTTTTT

v_gene: TRBV3-1
abundance: few
d_gene: .
j_gene: TRBJ1-2
CDR3aa: CASSQSQGYTF
CDR3nt: TGTGCCAGCAGCCAATCGCAGGGCTACACCTTC

v_gene: TRBV4-2
abundance: many
d_gene: TRBD2
j_gene: TRBJ2-5
CDR3aa: CASSQEGTSGGVKTQYF
CDR3nt: TGTGCCAGCAGCCAAGAGGGGACTAGCGGGGGGGTGAAGACCCAGTACTTC

v_gene: TRBV5-6
abundance: .
d_gene: .
j_gene: TRBJ1-3
CDR3aa: CASSLGWGSPGNTIYF
CDR3nt: TGTGCCAGCAGCTTGGGTTGGGGGTCCCCTGGAAACACCATATATTTT

v_gene: TRBV19
abundance: .
d_gene: .
j_gene: TRBJ1-4
CDR3aa: CASRGVEKLFF
CDR3nt: TGTGCCAGTAGGGGAGTTGAAAAACTGTTTTTT

v_gene: TRBV2
abundance: .
d_gene: .
j_gene: TRBJ1-2
CDR3aa: CASRKDRSGSSYTF
CDR3nt: TGTGCCAGCAGGAAAGACAGGTCCGGCTCGAGCTACACCTTC

v_gene: TRBV18
abundance: few
d_gene: .
j_gene: TRBJ2-1
CDR3aa: CASSPPLRGIQFF
CDR3nt: TGTGCCAGCTCACCACCTCTTCGAGGGATACAGTTCTTC

v_gene: TRBV30
abundance: few
d_gene: TRBD1
j_gene: TRBJ1-2
CDR3aa: CAWSRDRPYGYTF
CDR3nt: TGTGCCTGGAGTAGGGACAGACCATATGGCTACACCTTC

v_gene: TRBV4-3
abundance: .
d_gene: .
j_gene: TRBJ2-2
CDR3aa: CASSRAGANTGELFF
CDR3nt: TGCGCCAGCAGCCGCGCTGGGGCTAACACCGGGGAGCTGTTTTTT

v_gene: TRBV20-1
abundance: .
d_gene: TRBD1
j_gene: TRBJ2-7
CDR3aa: CSARAGQGSSYEQYF
CDR3nt: TGCAGTGCTAGAGCGGGACAGGGGAGCTCCTACGAGCAGTACTTC

v_gene: TRBV11-2
abundance: few
d_gene: TRBD2
j_gene: TRBJ2-3
CDR3aa: CASSLTSGGADTQYF
CDR3nt: TGTGCCAGCAGCTTGACTAGCGGGGGGGCCGATACGCAGTATTTT

v_gene: TRBV3-1
abundance: .
d_gene: .
j_gene: TRBJ1-1
CDR3aa: CASSQDRQTEAFF
CDR3nt: TGTGCCAGCAGCCAAGATCGTCAGACTGAAGCTTTCTTT

v_gene: TRBV5-1
abundance: few
d_gene: .
j_gene: TRBJ2-2
CDR3aa: CASSYRTLGAGELFF
CDR3nt: TGCGCCAGCAGCTATCGGACATTGGGGGCCGGGGAGCTGTTTTTT

v_gene: TRBV7-8
abundance: .
d_gene: TRBD1
j_gene: TRBJ1-1
CDR3aa: CASSLGGQGWTEAFF
CDR3nt: TGTGCCAGCAGCTTGGGCGGACAGGGTTGGACTGAAGCTTTCTTT

v_gene: TRBV7-2
abundance: few
d_gene: .
j_gene: TRBJ2-5
CDR3aa: CASSWVSGGGETQYF
CDR3nt: TGTGCCAGCAGCTGGGTTAGCGGAGGAGGAGAGACCCAGTACTTC

v_gene: TRBV4-1
abundance: .
d_gene: .
j_gene: TRBJ1-2
CDR3aa: CASSQGLGVGLSYGYTF
CDR3nt: TGCGCCAGCAGCCAAGGTCTAGGAGTAGGCCTTAGTTATGGCTACACCTTC

v_gene: TRBV12-3/TRBV12-4
abundance: .
d_gene: .
j_gene: TRBJ2-2
CDR3aa: CASSLSPGELFF
CDR3nt: TGTGCCAGCAGTTTATCGCCCGGGGAGCTGTTTTTT

v_gene: TRBV11-2
abundance: .
d_gene: TRBD1
j_gene: TRBJ1-1
CDR3aa: CASSSRTGGGTEAFF
CDR3nt: TGTGCCAGCAGCTCCCGGACAGGGGGTGGCACTGAAGCTTTCTTT

v_gene: TRBV7-2
abundance: few
d_gene: TRBD2
j_gene: TRBJ2-7
CDR3aa: CASSSRLLAGGPEQYF
CDR3nt: TGTGCCAGCAGCTCCCGCCTTTTAGCGGGAGGTCCCGAGCAGTACTTC

v_gene: TRBV29-1
abundance: few
d_gene: TRBD1
j_gene: TRBJ1-2
CDR3aa: CSADRDGVRGYTF
CDR3nt: TGCAGCGCAGACAGGGATGGCGTCCGGGGCTACACCTTC

v_gene: TRBV9
abundance: few
d_gene: TRBD2
j_gene: TRBJ2-7
CDR3aa: CASSVGSGRAYEQYF
CDR3nt: TGTGCCAGCAGCGTGGGTAGCGGGAGGGCTTACGAGCAGTACTTC

v_gene: TRBV4-3
abundance: few
d_gene: .
j_gene: TRBJ2-7
CDR3aa: CASSQELGYEQYF
CDR3nt: TGCGCCAGCAGCCAAGAATTAGGGTACGAGCAGTACTTC

v_gene: TRBV30
abundance: .
d_gene: .
j_gene: TRBJ1-1
CDR3aa: CAWSTQTPNTEAFF
CDR3nt: TGTGCCTGGAGTACCCAGACCCCCAACACTGAAGCTTTCTTT

v_gene: TRBV4-1
abundance: .
d_gene: .
j_gene: TRBJ1-5
CDR3aa: CASSQKISRLVHSNQPQHF
CDR3nt: TGCGCCAGCAGCCAAAAGATATCCCGACTAGTGCATAGCAATCAGCCCCAGCATTTT

v_gene: TRBV13
abundance: .
d_gene: .
j_gene: TRBJ1-1
CDR3aa: CASSLVGGAFF
CDR3nt: TGTGCCAGCAGCTTAGTAGGGGGAGCTTTCTTT

v_gene: TRBV5-1
abundance: few
d_gene: .
j_gene: TRBJ2-5
CDR3aa: CASSLLGRVGETQYF
CDR3nt: TGCGCCAGCAGCTTGTTGGGGCGCGTGGGAGAGACCCAGTACTTC

v_gene: TRBV7-3
abundance: .
d_gene: TRBD1
j_gene: TRBJ2-3
CDR3aa: CASSNGQVWDTQYF
CDR3nt: TGTGCCAGCAGCAACGGACAGGTTTGGGATACGCAGTATTTT

v_gene: TRBV7-8
abundance: few
d_gene: TRBD2
j_gene: TRBJ2-1
CDR3aa: CASSLERRELYNEQFF
CDR3nt: TGTGCCAGCAGCTTAGAAAGGCGGGAGCTTTACAATGAGCAGTTCTTC

v_gene: TRBV4-3
abundance: .
d_gene: TRBD2
j_gene: TRBJ2-3
CDR3aa: CASSPTSSGNTDTQYF
CDR3nt: TGCGCCAGCAGCCCTACATCTAGCGGGAACACAGATACGCAGTATTTT

v_gene: TRBV30
abundance: .
d_gene: TRBD1
j_gene: TRBJ2-1
CDR3aa: CAWSLTGGASGGQIF
CDR3nt: TGTGCCTGGAGTTTGACAGGGGGCGCGTCGGGAGGTCAGATCTTC

v_gene: TRBV18
abundance: .
d_gene: .
j_gene: TRBJ1-1
CDR3aa: CASSHDVNTEAFF
CDR3nt: TGTGCCAGCTCTCACGACGTGAACACTGAAGCTTTCTTT

v_gene: TRBV6-5
abundance: .
d_gene: .
j_gene: TRBJ1-2
CDR3aa: CASSSSTGVNYGYTF
CDR3nt: .

v_gene: TRBV7-9
abundance: few
d_gene: .
j_gene: TRBJ1-6
CDR3aa: CASTLRDPLNSPLHF
CDR3nt: TGTGCCAGCACCCTCCGGGACCCCCTGAATTCACCCCTCCACTTT

v_gene: TRBV16
abundance: few
d_gene: .
j_gene: TRBJ2-3
CDR3aa: CASSTLRQDRTDTQYF
CDR3nt: TGTGCCAGCAGCACCCTTAGACAGGACCGCACAGATACGCAGTATTTT

v_gene: TRBV12-3/TRBV12-4
abundance: few
d_gene: .
j_gene: TRBJ1-3
CDR3aa: CASTMGPGGYRSGNTIYF
CDR3nt: TGTGCCAGCACCATGGGACCGGGAGGGTACCGCTCTGGAAACACCATATATTTT